This TCR beta chain was obtained from a study of T cells after yellow fever vaccination. In TCRdb, the 5' RACE reads were re-called with MiXCR into one record per CDR3 protein. The sample consists of 500,000 to 650,000 distinct CDR3 sequences, less than 20% of them appearing once. This clonotype came up a few times. There are 14 residues in the CDR3. With 5 bases removed from V and 5 bases from J, the gap between germline ends came to 15 bases. The origin of this receptor is a young man who received the YFV17D yellow fever vaccine. The source material was PBMCs, sampled less than 6 days after the first yellow fever vaccination. The chain uses TRBV12-3 or TRBV12-4 and TRBJ2-5; tentative D call: TRBD2 (5 bases). CDR3 residues: CASSETTGWETQYF. CDR3 nucleotides: TGTGCCAGCAGTGAGACCACGGGGTGGGAGACCCAGTACTTC.